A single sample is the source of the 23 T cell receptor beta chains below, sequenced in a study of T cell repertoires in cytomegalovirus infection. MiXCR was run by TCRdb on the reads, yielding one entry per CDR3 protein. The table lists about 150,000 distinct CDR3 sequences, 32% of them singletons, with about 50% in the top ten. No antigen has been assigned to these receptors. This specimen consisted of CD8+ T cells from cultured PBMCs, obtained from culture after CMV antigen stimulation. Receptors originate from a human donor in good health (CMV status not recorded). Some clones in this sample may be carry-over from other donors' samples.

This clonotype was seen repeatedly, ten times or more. The CDR3 spells CASSVDPTGPYGYTF. CDR3 bases: TGTGCCAGCAGCGTAGACCCCACGGGACCCTATGGCTACACCTTC. V is TRBV9 and J is TRBJ1-2; TRBD1 might be the D (5 bases). With 0 bases removed from V and 4 bases from J, the gap between germline ends came to 13 bases. Germline CDR1 and CDR2: SGDLS and YYNGEE. CDR3 length equals 15 residues.

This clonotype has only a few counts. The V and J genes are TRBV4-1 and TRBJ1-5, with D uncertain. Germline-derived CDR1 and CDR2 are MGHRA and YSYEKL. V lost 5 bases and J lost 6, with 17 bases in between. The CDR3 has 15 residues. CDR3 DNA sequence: TGCGCCAGCAGCGCCGCGTACGAAGGCGGTCAGCCCCAGCATTTT. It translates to CASSAAYEGGQPQHF.

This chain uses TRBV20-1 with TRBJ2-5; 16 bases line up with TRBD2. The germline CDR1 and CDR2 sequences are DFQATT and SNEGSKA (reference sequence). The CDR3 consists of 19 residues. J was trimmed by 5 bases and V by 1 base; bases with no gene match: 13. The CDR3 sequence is CSARADPGTSGGAGETQYF. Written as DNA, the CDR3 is TGCAGTGCTAGAGCGGATCCCGGGACTAGCGGGGGGGCCGGGGAGACCCAGTACTTC.

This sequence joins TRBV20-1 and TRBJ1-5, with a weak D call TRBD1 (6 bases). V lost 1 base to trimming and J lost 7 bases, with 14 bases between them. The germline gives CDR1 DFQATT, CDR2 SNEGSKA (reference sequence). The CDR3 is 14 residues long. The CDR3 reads CSARGTDGGQPQHF. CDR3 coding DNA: TGCAGTGCTAGAGGGACAGACGGCGGCCAGCCCCAGCATTTT.

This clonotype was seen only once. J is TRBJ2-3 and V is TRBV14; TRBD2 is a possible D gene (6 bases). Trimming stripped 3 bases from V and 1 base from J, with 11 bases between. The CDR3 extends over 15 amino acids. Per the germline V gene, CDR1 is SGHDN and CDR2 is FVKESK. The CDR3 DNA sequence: TGTGCCAGCAGCCATCCCTTAGCGGGCACAGATACGCAGTATTTT. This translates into CASSHPLAGTDTQYF.

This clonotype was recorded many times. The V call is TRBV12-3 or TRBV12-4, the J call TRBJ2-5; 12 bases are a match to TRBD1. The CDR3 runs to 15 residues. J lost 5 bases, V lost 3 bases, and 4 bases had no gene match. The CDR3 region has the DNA TGTGCCAGCAGTTTGGGGACAGGGGGCGGCGAGACCCAGTACTTC. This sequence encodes CASSLGTGGGETQYF.

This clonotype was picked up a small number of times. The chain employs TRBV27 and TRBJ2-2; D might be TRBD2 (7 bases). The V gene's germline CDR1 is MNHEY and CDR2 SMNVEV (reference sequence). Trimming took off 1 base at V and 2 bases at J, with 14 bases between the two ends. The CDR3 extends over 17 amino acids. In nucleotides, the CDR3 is TGTGCCAGCAGTTTATATACCCGGGGGGCAAACACCGGGGAGCTGTTTTTT. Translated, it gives CASSLYTRGANTGELFF.

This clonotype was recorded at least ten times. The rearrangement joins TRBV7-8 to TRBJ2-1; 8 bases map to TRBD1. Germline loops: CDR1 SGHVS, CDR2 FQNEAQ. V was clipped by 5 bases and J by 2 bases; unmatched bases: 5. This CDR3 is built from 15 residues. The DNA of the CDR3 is TGTGCCAGCAGCGTAGGGACAGGCGCCTACAATGAGCAGTTCTTC. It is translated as CASSVGTGAYNEQFF.

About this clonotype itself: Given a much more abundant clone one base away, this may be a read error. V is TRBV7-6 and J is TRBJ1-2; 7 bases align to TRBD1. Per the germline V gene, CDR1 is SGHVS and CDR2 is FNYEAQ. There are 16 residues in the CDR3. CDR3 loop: CASSLVEGALGYGCTF. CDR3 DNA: TGTGCCAGCAGCTTAGTTGAGGGGGCGCTTGGCTATGGCTGCACCTTC.

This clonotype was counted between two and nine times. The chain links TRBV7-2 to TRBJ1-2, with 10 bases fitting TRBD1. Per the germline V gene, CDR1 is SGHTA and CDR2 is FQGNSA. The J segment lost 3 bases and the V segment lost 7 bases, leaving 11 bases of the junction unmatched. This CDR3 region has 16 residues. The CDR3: CASTPGGTGVYYGYTF. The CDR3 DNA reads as TGTGCCAGCACCCCGGGAGGGACAGGGGTTTACTATGGCTACACCTTC.

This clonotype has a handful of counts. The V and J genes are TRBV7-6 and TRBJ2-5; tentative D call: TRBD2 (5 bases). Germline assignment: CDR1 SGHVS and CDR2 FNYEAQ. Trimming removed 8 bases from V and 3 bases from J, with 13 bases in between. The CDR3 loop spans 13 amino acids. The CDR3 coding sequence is TGTGCCAGCGGAGGCCAGATTGAAGAGACCCAGTACTTC. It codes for CASGGQIEETQYF.

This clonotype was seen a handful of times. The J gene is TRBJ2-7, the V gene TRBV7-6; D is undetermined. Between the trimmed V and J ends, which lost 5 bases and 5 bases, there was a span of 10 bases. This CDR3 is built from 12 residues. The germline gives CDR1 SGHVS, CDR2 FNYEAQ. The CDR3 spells CASSNLNNEQYF. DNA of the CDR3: TGTGCCAGCAGCAATCTTAATAACGAGCAGTACTTC.

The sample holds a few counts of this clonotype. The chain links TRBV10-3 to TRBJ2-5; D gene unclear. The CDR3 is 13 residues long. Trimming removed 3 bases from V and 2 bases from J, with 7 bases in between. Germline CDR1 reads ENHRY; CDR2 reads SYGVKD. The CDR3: CAISDSRQETQYF. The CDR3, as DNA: TGTGCCATCAGTGACTCAAGACAAGAGACCCAGTACTTC.

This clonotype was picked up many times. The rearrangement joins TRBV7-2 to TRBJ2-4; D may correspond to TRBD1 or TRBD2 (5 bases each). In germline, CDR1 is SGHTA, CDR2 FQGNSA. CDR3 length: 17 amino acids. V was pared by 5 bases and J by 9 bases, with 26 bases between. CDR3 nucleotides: TGTGCCAGCAGCATGATACAGGATTCCGGTATGAGGGGCATTCAGTACTTC. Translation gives CASSMIQDSGMRGIQYF. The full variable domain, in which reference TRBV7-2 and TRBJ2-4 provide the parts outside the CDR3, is GAGVSQSPSNKVTEKGKDVELRCDPISGHTALYWYRQSLGQGLEFLIYFQGNSAPDKSGLPSDRFSAERTGGSVSTLTIQRTQQEDSAVYLCASSMIQDSGMRGIQYFGAGTRLSVL.

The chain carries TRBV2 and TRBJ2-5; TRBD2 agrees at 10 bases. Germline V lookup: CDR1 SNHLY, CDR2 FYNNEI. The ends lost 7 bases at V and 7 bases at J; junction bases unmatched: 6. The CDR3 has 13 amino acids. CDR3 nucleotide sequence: TGTGCCAGCACCCTAGCGGGGGAAGTGACCCAGTACTTC. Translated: CASTLAGEVTQYF.

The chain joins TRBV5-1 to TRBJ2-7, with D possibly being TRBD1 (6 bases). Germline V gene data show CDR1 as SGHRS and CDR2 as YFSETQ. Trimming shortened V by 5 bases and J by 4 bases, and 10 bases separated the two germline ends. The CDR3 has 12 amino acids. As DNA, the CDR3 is TGCGCCAGCAGAACAGGGAATTACGAGCAGTACTTC. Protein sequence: CASRTGNYEQYF.

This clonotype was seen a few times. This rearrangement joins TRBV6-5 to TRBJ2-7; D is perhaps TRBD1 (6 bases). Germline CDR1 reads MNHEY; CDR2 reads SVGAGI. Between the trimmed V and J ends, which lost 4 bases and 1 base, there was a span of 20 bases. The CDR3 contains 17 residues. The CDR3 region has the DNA TGTGCCAGCAGTTCCACCGTCTGGGGGCTAAGTTCCTACGAGCAGTACTTC. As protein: CASSSTVWGLSSYEQYF.

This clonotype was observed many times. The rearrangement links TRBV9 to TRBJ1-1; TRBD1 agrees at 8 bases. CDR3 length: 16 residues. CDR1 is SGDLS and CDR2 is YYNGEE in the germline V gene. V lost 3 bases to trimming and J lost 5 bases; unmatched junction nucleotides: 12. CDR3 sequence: CASSAHIQGGKTEAFF. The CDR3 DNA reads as TGTGCCAGCAGCGCTCATATACAGGGGGGGAAGACTGAAGCTTTCTTT.

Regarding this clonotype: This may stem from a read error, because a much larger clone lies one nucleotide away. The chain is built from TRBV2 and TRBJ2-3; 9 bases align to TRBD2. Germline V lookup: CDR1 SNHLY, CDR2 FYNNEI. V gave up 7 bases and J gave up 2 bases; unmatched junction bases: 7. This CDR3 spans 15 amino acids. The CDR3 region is CASTPRGGVTDTQYF. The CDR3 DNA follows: TGTGCCAGCACCCCCCGCGGGGGGGTCACAGATACGCAGTATTTT.

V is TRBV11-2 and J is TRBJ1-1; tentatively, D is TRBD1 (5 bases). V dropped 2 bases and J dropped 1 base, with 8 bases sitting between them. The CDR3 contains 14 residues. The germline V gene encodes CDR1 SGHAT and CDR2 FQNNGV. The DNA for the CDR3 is TGTGCCAGCAGCTTACGGGGCGCGAACACTGAAGCTTTCTTT. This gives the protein CASSLRGANTEAFF.

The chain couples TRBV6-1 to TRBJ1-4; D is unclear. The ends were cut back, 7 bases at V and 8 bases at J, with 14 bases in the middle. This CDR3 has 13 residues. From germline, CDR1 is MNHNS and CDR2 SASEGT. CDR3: CASKAVVGEKLFF. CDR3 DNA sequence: TGTGCCAGCAAAGCCGTGGTAGGAGAAAAACTGTTTTTT.

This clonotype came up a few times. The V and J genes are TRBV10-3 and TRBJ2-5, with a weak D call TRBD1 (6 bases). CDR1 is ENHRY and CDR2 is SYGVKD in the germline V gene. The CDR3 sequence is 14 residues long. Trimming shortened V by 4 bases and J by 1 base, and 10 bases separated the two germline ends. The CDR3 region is CAISGGTTQETQYF. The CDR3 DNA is TGTGCCATCAGTGGGGGGACAACCCAAGAGACCCAGTACTTC.

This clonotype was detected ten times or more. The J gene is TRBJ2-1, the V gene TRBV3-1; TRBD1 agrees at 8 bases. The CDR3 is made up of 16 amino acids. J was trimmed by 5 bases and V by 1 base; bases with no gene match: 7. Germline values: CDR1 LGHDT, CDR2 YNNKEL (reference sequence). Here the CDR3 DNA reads TGTGCCAGCAGCCAAGCTCTGACAGGGGAAGACAATGAGCAGTTCTTC. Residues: CASSQALTGEDNEQFF.